This T cell receptor beta chain was recovered during a study of neoadjuvant anti-PD-1 for oral cavity cancer. Study information: Nivolumab at 3 mg/kg was mostly given biweekly, three to four doses, pre-surgery. Notes on the study in general: Only a few patients per response group were TCR-analyzed; validation needed.

Produced via immunoSEQ multiplex PCR; TCRdb's table is partial and in-frame only. Found here are approximately 35,000 clones, around nine tenths of them singletons; the top ten hold 3.5%. With regard to this clone: The target antigen is unknown.

This CDR3 region has 15 residues. J lost 3 bases, V lost 1 base, and 3 bases had no gene match. The V gene's germline CDR1 is MNHNS and CDR2 SASEGT. The sequencing here drew on PBMCs, taken before nivolumab (anti-PD-1) treatment. This TCR was recovered from a person aged 40 to 85 with oral cavity squamous cell carcinoma. The genes are TRBV6-1 and TRBJ2-7; 10 nucleotides agree with TRBD1. The CDR3 DNA reads as TGTGCCAGCAGTGAAGAGGGACAGGGGTACTACGAGCAGTACTTC. This codes for CASSEEGQGYYEQYF.